This passage covers 11 T cell receptor beta chains from one sample sequenced in a study of shared clonotypes between healthy human individuals. Sequencing used immunoSEQ multiplex PCR; TCRdb keeps in-frame clones, though not all of them. The sample has 2 million to 2.5 million clones; approximately 94% are singletons. Material for sequencing was naive CD4+ T cells sorted from blood. The subset: CD45RA+ positively selected. These receptors all stem from a young man in good health.

For this clone: In the same sample, other DNA sequences code for this CDR3. This chain connects TRBV9 to TRBJ1-1; D gene ambiguous. CDR1 is SGDLS, CDR2 YYNGEE, per germline. V lost 4 bases and J 0 bases, leaving 10 bases between the germline ends. This CDR3 region has 14 residues. The CDR3 protein is CASSPRTVNTEAFF. CDR3 DNA sequence: TGTGCCAGCAGCCCCCGGACGGTGAACACTGAAGCTTTCTTT. Full variable domain (outside the CDR3, taken from reference TRBV9 and TRBJ1-1): DSGVTQTPKHLITATGQRVTLRCSPRSGDLSVYWYQQSLDQGLQFLIQYYNGEERAKGNILERFSAQQFPDLHSELNLSSLELGDSALYFCASSPRTVNTEAFFGQGTRLTVV.

This chain links TRBV11-2 with TRBJ1-1; D remains unclear. Deletions cut 5 bases from V and 7 bases from J, with 14 bases between. The germline CDR1 and CDR2 sequences are SGHAT and FQNNGV. This CDR3 comprises 13 residues. The DNA of the CDR3 is TGTGCCAGCAGCCCCTCACCAGGATTTGAAGCTTTCTTT. It codes for CASSPSPGFEAFF.

This sequence joins TRBV9 and TRBJ2-1; D is ambiguous. Germline CDR1 and CDR2: SGDLS and YYNGEE. V was pared by 1 base and J by 0 bases, with 14 bases between. The CDR3 spans 17 residues. CDR3 loop: CASSVIGSSSSYNEQFF. The CDR3 region has the DNA TGTGCCAGCAGCGTAATAGGATCTTCGAGCTCCTACAATGAGCAGTTCTTC. The variable domain in full, with the rest retrieved from reference TRBV9 and TRBJ2-1, is DSGVTQTPKHLITATGQRVTLRCSPRSGDLSVYWYQQSLDQGLQFLIQYYNGEERAKGNILERFSAQQFPDLHSELNLSSLELGDSALYFCASSVIGSSSSYNEQFFGPGTRLTVL.

With regard to this clone: The same CDR3 can be traced to other DNA sequences in this sample. The gene calls are TRBV5-1 and TRBJ2-7; possible D gene TRBD2, 6 bases. CDR1 and CDR2 (germline): SGHRS, YFSETQ. The ends were cut back, 5 bases at V and 2 bases at J, with 14 bases in the middle. CDR3 length: 14 residues. This CDR3 is CASRTGTGAYEQYF. CDR3 sequence (DNA): TGCGCCAGCAGAACCGGGACTGGGGCCTACGAGCAGTACTTC.

The genes are TRBV6-5 and TRBJ2-3; D is possibly TRBD2 (6 bases). Germline lookup yields CDR1 MNHEY and CDR2 SVGAGI. Deletions cut 2 bases from V and 5 bases from J, with 14 bases between. The CDR3 loop spans 15 amino acids. The CDR3, as DNA: TGTGCCAGCAGTTACCGCCAGGGAGGTTTAGATACGCAGTATTTT. Translation: CASSYRQGGLDTQYF.

J is TRBJ2-5 and V is TRBV29-1; D may match TRBD1 or TRBD2 (5 bases each). The V gene lost 3 bases and the J gene lost 7 bases, with 15 bases spanning the gap. Germline lookup yields CDR1 SQVTM and CDR2 ANQGSEA. CDR3 size: 13 residues. The CDR3 DNA follows: TGCAGCGTTGAGGCCGGTGGGGGACGGACCCAGTACTTC. Protein product: CSVEAGGGRTQYF.

This sequence joins TRBV5-1 and TRBJ2-7, with D perhaps being TRBD1 or TRBD2 (5 bases each). The CDR3 loop spans 16 amino acids. Trimming stripped 0 bases from V and 0 bases from J, with 13 bases between. CDR1 and CDR2 from the germline V gene are SGHRS and YFSETQ. The CDR3 here is CASSLEGTFSSYEQYF. The CDR3 nucleotides are TGCGCCAGCAGCTTGGAGGGGACCTTTAGCTCCTACGAGCAGTACTTC.

CDR3 loop: CASSLMDRGFNEKLFF. The CDR3 DNA reads as TGTGCCAGCAGTTTAATGGACAGAGGATTTAATGAAAAACTGTTTTTT. V is TRBV28 and J is TRBJ1-4; perhaps TRBD1 as D (6 bases). Trimming took 2 bases from V and 4 from J, leaving 14 bases between them. This CDR3 spans 16 amino acids. CDR1 MDHEN and CDR2 SYDVKM come from the germline V gene.

The CDR3 reads CASSPETGGSEAFF. The CDR3 DNA sequence: TGTGCCAGCTCACCGGAGACAGGGGGATCTGAAGCTTTCTTT. This chain joins TRBV18 and TRBJ1-1; 9 bases match TRBD1. CDR3 length: 14 amino acids. V was clipped by 3 bases and J by 6 bases; unmatched bases: 5. CDR1 and CDR2 (germline): KGHSH, LQKENI. Filled out from reference TRBV18 and TRBJ1-1, the complete variable domain reads NAGVMQNPRHLVRRRGQEARLRCSPMKGHSHVYWYRQLPEEGLKFMVYLQKENIIDESGMPKERFSAEFPKEGPSILRIQQVVRGDSAAYFCASSPETGGSEAFFGQGTRLTVV.

The chain uses TRBV10-3 and TRBJ1-1, with 8 nucleotides matching TRBD1. This CDR3 is built from 14 residues. The germline CDR1 and CDR2 sequences are ENHRY and SYGVKD. V lost 6 bases to trimming and J lost 7 bases; unmatched junction nucleotides: 10. Written as DNA, the CDR3 is TGTGCCATCAGCGGACAGGGTAGCGCGGGTGAAGCTTTCTTT. It yields the protein CAISGQGSAGEAFF.

CDR3 residues: CASTLGAWGGVQNIQYF. The CDR3 DNA is TGTGCCAGCACCCTCGGGGCATGGGGGGGCGTCCAAAACATTCAGTACTTC. V is TRBV5-6 and J is TRBJ2-4, with D possibly being TRBD2 (7 bases). The CDR3 spans 17 residues. The germline V and J ends were trimmed by 6 bases and 5 bases, with 24 bases remaining between them. Germline loops: CDR1 SGHDT, CDR2 YYEEEE.